Below are 16 T cell receptor beta chains sequenced from a single sample in a study of blood T cell repertoires in COVID-19. The method was immunoSEQ multiplex PCR; TCRdb's version includes in-frame clones alone and lacks a portion of them. The table shows around 250,000 clones, with 80% to 90% occurring only once. The sequenced sample consisted of PBMCs or T cells enriched from blood (not recorded which). These receptors were collected from a man aged 50 to 59 who had been exposed to COVID-19.

This chain links TRBV24-1 with TRBJ2-1, with D perhaps matching TRBD2 (6 bases). The CDR3 runs 14 residues. The V gene lost 6 bases and the J gene lost 0 bases, with 8 bases spanning the gap. Per the germline V gene, CDR1 is KGHDR and CDR2 is SFDVKD. CDR3 sequence: CATSRRGSYNEQFF. The CDR3 DNA is TGTGCCACCAGTCGGCGGGGCTCCTACAATGAGCAGTTCTTC.

The V and J genes are TRBV5-1 and TRBJ2-7, with 9 bases fitting TRBD1. CDR3 length equals 13 residues. The J segment lost 2 bases and the V segment lost 4 bases, leaving 1 base of the junction unmatched. Germline V gene data show CDR1 as SGHRS and CDR2 as YFSETQ. DNA for the CDR3: TGCGCCAGCAGCGGGACAGGGCCCTACGAGCAGTACTTC. As protein: CASSGTGPYEQYF.

The gene calls are TRBV13 and TRBJ1-1, with TRBD1 identical over 7 bases. The CDR3 runs to 14 residues. J was trimmed by 1 base and V by 10 bases; bases with no gene match: 9. CDR1 is PRHDT, CDR2 FYEKMQ, per germline (reference sequence). CDR3 nucleotides: TGTGCCACTCGACGACGGGACAGGAACACTGAAGCTTTCTTT. Translated: CATRRRDRNTEAFF.

V gene TRBV5-1 combines with J gene TRBJ2-1; TRBD2 agrees at 12 bases. Germline lookup yields CDR1 SGHRS and CDR2 YFSETQ. The CDR3 is made up of 15 amino acids. The ends lost 4 bases at V and 5 bases at J; junction bases unmatched: 4. CDR3: CASSKTSGRNNEQFF. In DNA, the CDR3 is TGCGCCAGCAGCAAGACTAGCGGGAGAAACAATGAGCAGTTCTTC.

The J gene is TRBJ1-1, the V gene TRBV5-1, with D tentatively TRBD1 (5 bases). The CDR3 totals 13 residues. Trimming removed 2 bases at V and 6 bases at J, with 11 bases between. CDR1 SGHRS and CDR2 YFSETQ come from the germline V gene. CDR3 protein: CASSLSGIAEAFF. The DNA of the CDR3 is TGCGCCAGCAGCTTATCAGGGATCGCTGAAGCTTTCTTT.

This clone was seen only a few times. V gene TRBV28 combines with J gene TRBJ1-6; D not certain. In germline, CDR1 is MDHEN, CDR2 SYDVKM. Deletions cut 1 base from V and 8 bases from J, with 6 bases between. The CDR3 consists of 13 residues. The CDR3 loop reads CASSLLDDSPLHF. CDR3 sequence (DNA): TGTGCCAGCAGTTTATTAGATGATTCACCCCTCCACTTT.

J is TRBJ2-5 and V is TRBV2; 9 bases map to TRBD1. The CDR3 runs 14 residues. Germline V lookup: CDR1 SNHLY, CDR2 FYNNEI. Trimming took 4 bases from V and 1 from J; bases not matched to a gene: 1. The CDR3 DNA reads as TGTGCCAGCAGTGGGACAGGGGCCCAAGAGACCCAGTACTTC. Translating gives CASSGTGAQETQYF.

The gene calls are TRBV7-8 and TRBJ2-3, with 8 bases lining up with TRBD2. Germline CDR1 SGHVS, CDR2 FQNEAQ. The length of the CDR3 is 14 residues. Germline trimming cut 9 bases from V and 3 bases from J; bases unmatched to any gene: 8. Written as DNA, the CDR3 is TGTGCCAGTTCGCGGAGCGGGGGAACAGATACGCAGTATTTT. Translating it yields CASSRSGGTDTQYF. Combining the CDR3 with reference TRBV7-8 and TRBJ2-3 gives the whole variable domain GAGVSQSPRYKVAKRGQDVALRCDPISGHVSLFWYQQALGQGPEFLTYFQNEAQLDKSGLPSDRFFAERPEGSVSTLKIQRTQQEDSAVYLCASSRSGGTDTQYFGPGTRLTVL.

This sequence joins TRBV27 and TRBJ2-1; TRBD2 aligns across 14 bases. This CDR3 contains 18 residues. Germline CDR1 MNHEY, CDR2 SMNVEV (reference sequence). The V and J ends lost 2 bases and 8 bases, in that order; junction bases with no gene match: 11. Here the CDR3 reads CASSLGWGGLAGADEQFF. CDR3 bases: TGTGCCAGCAGTTTAGGTTGGGGGGGACTAGCGGGAGCTGATGAGCAGTTCTTC.

V is TRBV4-2 and J is TRBJ2-1, with D perhaps matching TRBD2 (6 bases). V was trimmed by 0 bases and J by 5 bases, leaving 11 bases between them. The CDR3 totals 15 residues. From germline, CDR1 is LGHNA and CDR2 YNFKEQ. CDR3 loop: CASSQDRASDNEQFF. The CDR3 DNA reads as TGTGCCAGCAGCCAAGATCGGGCTAGCGACAATGAGCAGTTCTTC.

The chain uses TRBV27 and TRBJ2-1; TRBD2 is a possible D gene (6 bases). V was trimmed by 2 bases and J by 4 bases, leaving 12 bases between them. In germline, CDR1 is MNHEY, CDR2 SMNVEV (reference sequence). The CDR3 spans 15 residues. The CDR3 is CASSLRLEVYNEQFF. CDR3 in DNA: TGTGCCAGCAGTTTAAGACTAGAGGTTTACAATGAGCAGTTCTTC.

V gene TRBV11-2 combines with J gene TRBJ2-1; 9 bases agree with TRBD2. The CDR3 spans 19 residues. Germline CDR1 SGHAT, CDR2 FQNNGV. The junction had 12 bases not matched to a gene; V was cut back by 3 bases and J by 0 bases. CDR3: CASSLIGGGAPSSYNEQFF. The CDR3 nucleotides read TGTGCCAGCAGCTTGATCGGCGGGGGGGCCCCGAGCTCCTACAATGAGCAGTTCTTC.

This chain links TRBV21-1 with TRBJ1-1. TRBV21-1 is a pseudogene segment. The CDR3 loop spans 14 amino acids. CDR3 DNA: TGTGCCAGCATCACTTATGCCCTGAACACTGAAGCTTTCTTT. Its protein is CASITYALNTEAFF.

This clone was detected only once. DNA of the CDR3: TGTGCCAGCAGCCAATCAGGAGGCTCCGGGGAGCTGTTTTTT. It specifies CASSQSGGSGELFF. The chain carries TRBV4-2 and TRBJ2-2, with TRBD2 as a possible D gene (5 bases). Germline loops: CDR1 LGHNA, CDR2 YNFKEQ. V was shortened by 2 bases and J by 6 bases, with 10 bases between the two germline ends. The CDR3 extends over 14 amino acids.

The chain links TRBV24-1 to TRBJ2-3, with D unclear. Trimming shortened V by 5 bases and J by 0 bases, and 11 bases separated the two germline ends. The length of the CDR3 is 15 residues. Germline V gene lookup returns CDR1 KGHDR and CDR2 SFDVKD. The CDR3 DNA sequence: TGTGCCACCAGTGCGCAGACATCTAGCACAGATACGCAGTATTTT. Amino acids: CATSAQTSSTDTQYF.

V usage is TRBV30 and J usage is TRBJ1-6; no reliable D call. Germline V gene data show CDR1 as GTSNPN and CDR2 as SVGIG (reference sequence). Trimming removed 4 bases at V and 8 bases at J, with 15 bases between. The CDR3 runs 14 residues. CDR3 DNA sequence: TGTGCCTGGAACCCTAGGAACGAGTATTCACCCCTCCACTTT. This translates into CAWNPRNEYSPLHF.